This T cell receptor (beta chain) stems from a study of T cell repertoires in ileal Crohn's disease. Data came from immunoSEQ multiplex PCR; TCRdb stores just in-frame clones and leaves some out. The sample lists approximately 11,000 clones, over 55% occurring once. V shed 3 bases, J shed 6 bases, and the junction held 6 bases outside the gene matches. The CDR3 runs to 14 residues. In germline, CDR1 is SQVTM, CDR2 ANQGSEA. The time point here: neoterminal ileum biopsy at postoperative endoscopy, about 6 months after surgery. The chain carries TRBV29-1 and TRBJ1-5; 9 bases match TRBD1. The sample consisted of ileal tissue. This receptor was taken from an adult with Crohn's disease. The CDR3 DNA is TGCAGCGTTGAGGACAGGGGCAAGGGTCAGCCCCAGCATTTT. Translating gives CSVEDRGKGQPQHF.